This T cell receptor (beta chain) was observed in a study of HIV-infected patients and healthy controls (dated by TCRdb to 2013 to 2016). For the wider study: Whether deep TCR repertoire sequencing of small blood samples from HIV patients could capture immune perturbation and reconstitution was tested in the study. The investigation overall reported the following: Significantly higher mean Gini indices were seen in HIV-infected repertoires than in controls, possibly reflecting oligoclonality. The observed differences in diversity were not explained by the slight differences in age and sex profiles between the study cohorts. By Jaccard index and by the count of highly shared sequences, healthy controls shared more CDR3s between individuals than HIV+ patients did. In size-matched repertoire data, the apparent post-therapy recovery of the Gini index in HIV-infected patients was not replicated. The dynamics of distinct T-cell subpopulations could not be separated, and sequencing depth was restricted, because whole blood was used. Differing numbers of distinct sequences in patients and controls hindered comparison, and size-matching assigned excessive weight to rare events in the HIV-infected data. Processing included only sixteen HIV-infected individuals, and this was regarded by the authors as a major limit on how widely the findings apply. The study did not determine donor HLA types. Alpha-chain CDR3s from MAIT cells occurred at high frequency in healthy controls but were severely depleted in HIV+ repertoires. In the samples, alpha-beta chain pairing was left undetermined. During therapy, a significant decrease in frequency was seen for HIV-associated CDR3s, whereas no significant change was found for CMV-associated CDR3s, although most of them became more frequent. Roughly threefold more distinct CDR3s and higher Shannon diversity were observed in healthy control repertoires than in untreated HIV+ repertoires. Mean usage differed significantly between HIV-infected patients and controls for eight alpha and eight beta V genes.

Looking up the germline V gene (reference sequence) yields CDR1 PRHDT and CDR2 FYEKMQ. V is pruned by 5 bases and J by 4 bases, leaving 13 bases of the junction without a gene match. The CDR3 spans 16 residues, from the cysteine through the phenylalanine. Kept here is only the CDR3 DNA, which spans 48 bases and is read in frame from base 1. About 470 ng RNA was reverse transcribed with SuperScript III using primers against the alpha and beta constant regions. Separate libraries for the alpha and beta chains were generated through chain-specific third strand synthesis that incorporated multiplexing indices. In the protocol, all rearrangements within a chain were amplified with a single primer pair so that primer bias was avoided, and molecular barcodes were added to each cDNA molecule. Purified cDNA was joined by T4 RNA Ligase 1 to a 5' RACE adapter carrying a random hexamer and the SP2 sequencing primer site. The authors primed second strand synthesis from the SP2 site with Phusion polymerase and used slow temperature ramps to favor optimal annealing. The 12-nucleotide barcode on each molecule comprised two random hexamer sequences, both introduced before amplification and concatenated. An amplification PCR of about 24 cycles with P5s and P7 primers came after a short first PCR that had added P5 and P7 adapter elements plus a second index. In total the libraries went through about 29 PCR cycles, after which the libraries were quantified on a Qubit, sized on a Bioanalyzer, and diluted to around 3.9 nM. Normalized libraries were sequenced on an Illumina MiSeq with 2 x 250 paired-end kits. Reverse transcription reactions were cleaned up on MinElute columns and eluted into 9.5 to 10 ul Tris-Cl. Adapter ligations ran for 20 to 25 hours at 16 degrees C and were afterwards cleaned with AMPure XP beads at a 1:1 ratio. The paper's data handling went like this. Demultiplexed FASTQ files were processed with a modified Decombinator by which V, J, insert and barcode information was output. Sequences sharing a barcode but differing from the dominant sequence were discarded as errors, and barcodes clustered at Levenshtein distance 3 were counted to estimate original cDNA molecules. Downstream analyses used R packages ineq, vegan, igraph and RCytoscape, with IMGT nomenclature and CDR3 definitions. V gene usage was calculated across distinct sequences, with every TCR tallied a single time to avoid skew from clonal expansion. Unique CDR3 amino acid sequences within a donor were connected in similarity networks whenever two sequences differed by a single Levenshtein edit. Published HIV-specific CDR3s (under 95 alpha, several hundred beta) and CMV-specific CDR3s (roughly 14 alpha, a few hundred beta) were compiled and searched for in the repertoires. Random subsampling to size-matched repertoires showed patients' decreased diversity was not caused by their lower sequence numbers. TCRdb trimmed public reads at Q25 via fastp, called clones via MiXCR and kept in-frame beta chains. Rows with a matching CDR3 protein are joined into one entry that keeps the most common DNA and genes. These V and J calls derive from TCRdb rather than the authors' analysis. The sample profile shows around 15,000 distinct CDR3 sequences; about 7.7% of them were found once. Together, the top ten hold 6.5% to 8.5% of the sample.

This clonotype was detected only a few times. Its recognized antigen is unknown. No qualities accompany the bases; no much larger clone lies one base away. Whole blood was used without cell fractionation, so all unsorted peripheral T cells were reflected in the repertoire. As controls, ten healthy donors without infection were sampled, and about 40% of the ten donors were sampled a second time approximately 13 weeks later. An approximately 2.7 ml sample of peripheral blood was drawn into Tempus tubes for RNA extraction. Residual genomic DNA was removed with the TURBO-DNase kit and globin mRNA was depleted with GLOBINclear.

Source material: blood. The receptor comes from an adult in good health. The V and J segments used are TRBV13 and TRBJ2-5, with 7 bases in between that match TRBD2. The DNA is as follows: TGTGCCAGCAGCCACTTGACGGGGGAGGGCCCAGAGACCCAGTACTTC. This translates into CASSHLTGEGPETQYF.